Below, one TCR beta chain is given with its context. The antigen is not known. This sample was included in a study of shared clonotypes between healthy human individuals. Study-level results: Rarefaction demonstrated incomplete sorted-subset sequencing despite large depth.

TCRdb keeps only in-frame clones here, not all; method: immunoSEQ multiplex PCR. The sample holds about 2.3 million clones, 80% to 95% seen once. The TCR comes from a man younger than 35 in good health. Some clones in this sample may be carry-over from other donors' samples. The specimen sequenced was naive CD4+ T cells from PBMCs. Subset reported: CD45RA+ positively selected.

The CDR3 DNA reads TGTGCCAGCAGTCCACCGGGAGCTACTGATTACGAGCAGTACTTC. It codes for CASSPPGATDYEQYF. The V and J genes are TRBV28 and TRBJ2-7, with a tentative D call TRBD2 (6 bases). CDR1 is MDHEN, CDR2 SYDVKM, per germline. Trimming took off 5 bases at V and 4 bases at J, with 18 bases between the two ends. This CDR3 is 15 amino acids long.